This T cell receptor beta chain was captured by sequencing in a study of T-cell reconstitution after alpha-beta-depleted transplantation in children. During its preparation, the TCRbeta library received unique molecular identifiers. A single record per CDR3 protein comes from TCRdb applying MiXCR to the PCR reads. The sample has about 610,000 distinct CDR3 sequences, 10% to 13% seen once; the top ten hold roughly 4%. The germline gives CDR1 DFQATT, CDR2 SNEGSKA (reference sequence). CDR3 length: 18 amino acids. The trim removed 6 bases at V and 2 bases at J, leaving 16 bases unmatched. The chain joins TRBV20-1 to TRBJ2-1, with 10 bases that match TRBD2. This specimen was PBMCs from the stem cell graft donor, taken from the stem cell graft. The clonotype originates from a human donor who donated a stem cell graft to a child with acute myeloid leukemia. The DNA for the CDR3 is TGCAGTGCCATAGAGGGTCTAGCGGGAGTGCTCCCCTACAATGAGCAGTTCTTC. It yields the protein CSAIEGLAGVLPYNEQFF.